This TCR beta chain derives from a study of blood T cell repertoires in COVID-19. The wider study: The United States, Italy and Spain supplied acute and convalescent COVID-19 samples.

Germline CDR1 is MDHEN and CDR2 is SYDVKM. This CDR3 contains 16 residues. V dropped 3 bases and J dropped 5 bases, with 16 bases sitting between them. There are a few counts of this clone. Authors' data handling: Estimates of nucleated cell counts were drawn from the amplification of reference gene primers. Measured with immunoSEQ multiplex PCR; TCRdb has only the in-frame clones, and not every one. The V and J calls and clone size were taken over from that table, and D and trimming were inferred from the DNA. This repertoire shows tens of thousands of clones, 68% found once; its top ten account for about 8.8%.

Sequenced: peripheral blood. The V call is TRBV28, the J call TRBJ2-2; D might be TRBD1 (6 bases). The receptor's source is a woman in her 70s with acute or convalescent COVID-19. The CDR3 loop reads CASSFTAGAGTGELFF. The CDR3 DNA follows: TGTGCCAGCAGTTTTACAGCAGGGGCAGGGACCGGGGAGCTGTTTTTT.